One T cell receptor beta chain is described in this entry. The repertoire was sequenced with immunoSEQ multiplex PCR; TCRdb's copy has only in-frame clones and lacks some. This table has a few hundred thousand clones, about 85% appearing once. These data are taken from a study of blood T cell repertoires in COVID-19. The overall study: Donors in the United States, Italy and Spain gave samples during acute or convalescent COVID-19. In each case, the material was cDNA or gDNA derived from T cells, B-cell-depleted T cells, or PBMCs.

Enrolled during active infection, Seattle patients were then followed longitudinally. This receptor was taken from a human donor with COVID-19, enrolled during active disease. The donor label of this sample is uncertain. The specimen sequenced was peripheral blood.

CDR3 bases: TGTGCCAGCAGTTACCGGGGAAGTTGGACTGAAGCTTTCTTT. It yields the protein CASSYRGSWTEAFF. The chain combines TRBV6-5 with TRBJ1-1; D is ambiguous. The CDR3 spans 14 residues. In germline, CDR1 is MNHEY, CDR2 SVGAGI. Trimming took 2 bases from V and 5 from J, leaving 12 bases between them.